Given below is one TCR beta chain in context. The sample is drawn from a study of T cells expressing NK-cell markers. The CDR3 is 14 residues long. CDR1 and CDR2 (germline): SQVTM, ANQGSEA. Reprocessing the 5' RACE reads, TCRdb reports a single entry for every CDR3 protein and omits DNA. The sample has about 550,000 distinct CDR3 sequences. Sequencing was carried out using blood T cells: a sorted CD56 or NKG2C T cell subset, CD4+ or CD8+ T cells, or bulk PBMC T cells (not recorded which). The chain joins TRBV29-1 to TRBJ1-1; no DNA is available, so the TRBD1 call from TCRdb remains unchecked. This clonotype originated in a man aged 18-30 years in good health. CDR3 residues: CSVVQGALNTEAFF. Using reference TRBV29-1 and TRBJ1-1 for the parts outside the CDR3, the full variable domain is SAVISQKPSRDICQRGTSLTIQCQVDSQVTMMFWYRQQPGQSLTLIATANQGSEATYESGFVIDKFPISRPNLTFSTLTVSNMSPEDSSIYLCSVVQGALNTEAFFGQGTRLTVV.